This T cell receptor beta chain was sequenced in a study of cytomegalovirus exposure and HLA in healthy donors. The table came from immunoSEQ multiplex PCR; TCRdb's copy has only in-frame clones and leaves some out. Among about 64,000 clones listed, 95% were seen once. Comment on this clone: Its specificity is not known.

This CDR3 contains 16 residues. Germline assignment: CDR1 SNHLY and CDR2 FYNNEI. Trimming at V came to 6 bases and at J to 2 bases, leaving 8 bases not matched to a gene. General study results and limits: In vitro confirmation showed a few CMV-associated chains to be CMV antigen specific.

The receptor was isolated from a woman younger than 35 in good health and CMV-seropositive. The sample was PBMCs. The chain is built from TRBV2 and TRBJ2-3, with 10 bases identical to TRBD2. The CDR3 reads CASRLAGALFTDTQYF. DNA for the CDR3: TGTGCCAGCAGGCTAGCGGGGGCCCTTTTCACAGATACGCAGTATTTT.